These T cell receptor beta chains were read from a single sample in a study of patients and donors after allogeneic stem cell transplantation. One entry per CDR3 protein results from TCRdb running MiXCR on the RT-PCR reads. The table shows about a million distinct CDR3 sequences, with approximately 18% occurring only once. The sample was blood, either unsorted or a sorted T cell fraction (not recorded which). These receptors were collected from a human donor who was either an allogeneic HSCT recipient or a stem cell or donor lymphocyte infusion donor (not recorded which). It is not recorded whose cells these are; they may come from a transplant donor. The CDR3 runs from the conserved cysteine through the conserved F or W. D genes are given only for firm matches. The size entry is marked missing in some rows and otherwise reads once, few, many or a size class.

cdr3_nt: TGTGCCAGCAGCTACCGGGACAGGGGTTTCCATGAGCAGTTCTTC
cdr3_aa: CASSYRDRGFHEQFF
d_call: TRBD1
clone_size: NA
j_call: TRBJ2-1
v_call: TRBV13

cdr3_nt: TGCAGTGCTTATACGGGCCTCCAAGAGACCCAGTACTTC
cdr3_aa: CSAYTGLQETQYF
d_call: NA
clone_size: NA
j_call: TRBJ2-5
v_call: TRBV20-1

cdr3_nt: TGTGCCAGCAGTTACGAGTCTAACTATGGCTACACCTTC
cdr3_aa: CASSYESNYGYTF
d_call: NA
clone_size: NA
j_call: TRBJ1-2
v_call: TRBV6-5

cdr3_nt: TGTGCCAGCAGTTCAGGGTTGCAGCCCCAGCATTTT
cdr3_aa: CASSSGLQPQHF
d_call: NA
clone_size: NA
j_call: TRBJ1-5
v_call: TRBV12-3/TRBV12-4

cdr3_nt: TGCAGCGTTGACCGGGACAGGGTTAGTGGTGAGCAGTTCTTC
cdr3_aa: CSVDRDRVSGEQFF
d_call: TRBD1
clone_size: many
j_call: TRBJ2-1
v_call: TRBV29-1

cdr3_nt: TGTGCCAGCAGCTCCCAAGGAGGTGTCACTGAAGCTTTCTTT
cdr3_aa: CASSSQGGVTEAFF
d_call: NA
clone_size: NA
j_call: TRBJ1-1
v_call: TRBV7-6

cdr3_nt: TGTGCCAGCAGTTTATGGCTAGCGGGAGGCTGGAATGAGCAGTTCTTC
cdr3_aa: CASSLWLAGGWNEQFF
d_call: TRBD2
clone_size: NA
j_call: TRBJ2-1
v_call: TRBV12-3/TRBV12-4

cdr3_nt: TGTGCCAGCTCACCCGGGACTAGCGGGGAGACCCAGTACTTC
cdr3_aa: CASSPGTSGETQYF
d_call: TRBD2
clone_size: NA
j_call: TRBJ2-5
v_call: TRBV18

cdr3_nt: TGTGCCAGCCTCCCGAGAGGGACAGTAAAGAGAAACACCATATATTTT
cdr3_aa: CASLPRGTVKRNTIYF
d_call: TRBD1
clone_size: NA
j_call: TRBJ1-3
v_call: TRBV12-3/TRBV12-4

cdr3_nt: TGCGCCAGCAGCTTCTTGGAGGGAGGCGGCTACACCTTC
cdr3_aa: CASSFLEGGGYTF
d_call: NA
clone_size: NA
j_call: TRBJ1-2
v_call: TRBV5-1

cdr3_nt: TGCAGTGCTAGGACAGCTAGCACAGATACGCAGTATTTT
cdr3_aa: CSARTASTDTQYF
d_call: NA
clone_size: NA
j_call: TRBJ2-3
v_call: TRBV20-1

cdr3_nt: TGTGCCAGCAGGGGGTCGTTACAGGGCACTGAAGCTTTCTTT
cdr3_aa: CASRGSLQGTEAFF
d_call: NA
clone_size: NA
j_call: TRBJ1-1
v_call: TRBV2

cdr3_nt: TGTGCCAGCAGCCGGTGGATGGAGCCCCAGCATTTT
cdr3_aa: CASSRWMEPQHF
d_call: NA
clone_size: few
j_call: TRBJ1-5
v_call: TRBV7-9

cdr3_nt: TGTGCCAGCTCAGGAGAGGGGAGAGACAATGAGCAGTTCTTC
cdr3_aa: CASSGEGRDNEQFF
d_call: NA
clone_size: few
j_call: TRBJ2-1
v_call: TRBV18

cdr3_nt: TGTGCCAGCAGTTGGAGGGGTGAGACCCAGTACTTC
cdr3_aa: CASSWRGETQYF
d_call: NA
clone_size: many
j_call: TRBJ2-5
v_call: TRBV12-3/TRBV12-4

cdr3_nt: TGCAGTGCTAGGTCTAGACGACGATTAAATTCACCCCTCCACTTT
cdr3_aa: CSARSRRRLNSPLHF
d_call: NA
clone_size: NA
j_call: TRBJ1-6
v_call: TRBV20-1

cdr3_nt: TGTGCTAGTGCCGTTAGGGGACAGAACACTGAAGCTTTCTTT
cdr3_aa: CASAVRGQNTEAFF
d_call: NA
clone_size: NA
j_call: TRBJ1-1
v_call: TRBV12-5

cdr3_nt: TGTGCCAGCAGCGACAGGGGCTTGGTTAGCGGGAGTTCTTACAATGAGCAGTTCTTC
cdr3_aa: CASSDRGLVSGSSYNEQFF
d_call: NA
clone_size: few
j_call: TRBJ2-1
v_call: TRBV4-2

cdr3_nt: TGTGCCAGCAGTTCCCCCGGCCGGGCGGATAACACCGGGGAGCTGTTTTTT
cdr3_aa: CASSSPGRADNTGELFF
d_call: NA
clone_size: NA
j_call: TRBJ2-2
v_call: TRBV27

cdr3_nt: TGCAGTGCTGCGGGGGACCTATGGAGCAATCAGCCCCAGCATTTT
cdr3_aa: CSAAGDLWSNQPQHF
d_call: NA
clone_size: once
j_call: TRBJ1-5
v_call: TRBV20-1

cdr3_nt: TGTGCCACCCAGGGACAGGGGCCCTACGAGCAGTACTTC
cdr3_aa: CATQGQGPYEQYF
d_call: TRBD1
clone_size: NA
j_call: TRBJ2-7
v_call: TRBV19

cdr3_nt: TGTGCCAGCAGCTCCGGGCTCCCCTGGGGAGGCTACACCTTC
cdr3_aa: CASSSGLPWGGYTF
d_call: NA
clone_size: few
j_call: TRBJ1-2
v_call: TRBV11-2

cdr3_nt: TGTGCCAGCAGCCGGGCTGGTGGGTCGGCCGGGGAGCTGTTTTTT
cdr3_aa: CASSRAGGSAGELFF
d_call: NA
clone_size: NA
j_call: TRBJ2-2
v_call: TRBV28

cdr3_nt: TGTGCCACTCACGGCGGTGGTAGCGGGGCTCCTGGGGCCAACGTCCTGACTTTC
cdr3_aa: CATHGGGSGAPGANVLTF
d_call: TRBD2
clone_size: NA
j_call: TRBJ2-6
v_call: TRBV12-3/TRBV12-4

cdr3_nt: TGTGCCAGCAGTTCCCGGGACAGGGGTCCGGCTTTCTTT
cdr3_aa: CASSSRDRGPAFF
d_call: TRBD1
clone_size: few
j_call: TRBJ1-1
v_call: TRBV12-3/TRBV12-4

cdr3_nt: TGCAGTGCCGCAGATGCAAGGGGGAAGGAAAAACTGTTTTTT
cdr3_aa: CSAADARGKEKLFF
d_call: NA
clone_size: NA
j_call: TRBJ1-4
v_call: TRBV20-1

cdr3_nt: TGCAGCGTTGAGTCGGGACAACGCACAGATACGCAGTATTTT
cdr3_aa: CSVESGQRTDTQYF
d_call: NA
clone_size: many
j_call: TRBJ2-3
v_call: TRBV29-1

cdr3_nt: TGTGCAACCCAGGGGGATTCTGGATACGAGCAGTACTTC
cdr3_aa: CATQGDSGYEQYF
d_call: TRBD1
clone_size: few
j_call: TRBJ2-7
v_call: TRBV12-5

cdr3_nt: TGTGCCACCAGCAGAGCCCTACAGGGTGGAGGTGGCTACACCTTC
cdr3_aa: CATSRALQGGGGYTF
d_call: NA
clone_size: few
j_call: TRBJ1-2
v_call: TRBV15

cdr3_nt: TGCAGCGTTGGAGGGGGAGACGATAGCAATCAGCCCCAGCATTTT
cdr3_aa: CSVGGGDDSNQPQHF
d_call: NA
clone_size: few
j_call: TRBJ1-5
v_call: TRBV29-1

cdr3_nt: TGTGCCACCAGCAGACTTCCTAGCGGGAGTAACAGGGGTGAGCAGTTCTTC
cdr3_aa: CATSRLPSGSNRGEQFF
d_call: TRBD2
clone_size: NA
j_call: TRBJ2-1
v_call: TRBV15

cdr3_nt: TGCGCCAGCAGCTCAAGGACGTATGACCCGACCGGGGAGCTGTTTTTT
cdr3_aa: CASSSRTYDPTGELFF
d_call: NA
clone_size: few
j_call: TRBJ2-2
v_call: TRBV5-1

cdr3_nt: TGTGCCAGCAGTACCGAGGGGGGGTCTGGGGCCAACGTCCTGACTTTC
cdr3_aa: CASSTEGGSGANVLTF
d_call: NA
clone_size: NA
j_call: TRBJ2-6
v_call: TRBV25-1

cdr3_nt: TGTGCCAGCAGCTTAGTCATCACTAGTTCTGGGGCCAACGTCCTGACTTTC
cdr3_aa: CASSLVITSSGANVLTF
d_call: NA
clone_size: many
j_call: TRBJ2-6
v_call: TRBV11-2

cdr3_nt: TGTGCCAGCAGTGCGGGACAGGGCGCGAACACCGGGGAGCTGTTTTTT
cdr3_aa: CASSAGQGANTGELFF
d_call: TRBD1
clone_size: NA
j_call: TRBJ2-2
v_call: TRBV2

cdr3_nt: TGCAGCGCCCGCTGGGGGGTTGATCGGACTGAAGCTTTCTTT
cdr3_aa: CSARWGVDRTEAFF
d_call: NA
clone_size: few
j_call: TRBJ1-1
v_call: TRBV29-1

cdr3_nt: TGCGCCAGCAGCTGGACTAGCGGCGGTAGCTCCTACAATGAGCAGTTCTTC
cdr3_aa: CASSWTSGGSSYNEQFF
d_call: TRBD2
clone_size: NA
j_call: TRBJ2-1
v_call: TRBV5-1

cdr3_nt: TGCGCCAGCAGCCAAGATAAACTAGCGGGAGTAGCCTACGAGCAGTACTTC
cdr3_aa: CASSQDKLAGVAYEQYF
d_call: TRBD2
clone_size: few
j_call: TRBJ2-7
v_call: TRBV4-1

cdr3_nt: TGCAGCGTTGACCGGGGCACAGATACGCAGTATTTT
cdr3_aa: CSVDRGTDTQYF
d_call: NA
clone_size: NA
j_call: TRBJ2-3
v_call: TRBV29-1

cdr3_nt: TGTGCCAGCAGCTCCTTAACCGATTCGTCCCATCAGTTCTTC
cdr3_aa: CASSSLTDSSHQFF
d_call: NA
clone_size: NA
j_call: TRBJ2-1
v_call: TRBV7-9

cdr3_nt: TGCGCCAGCACCCGGTCGAGAGCTAGCTCCTACAATGAGCAGTTCTTC
cdr3_aa: CASTRSRASSYNEQFF
d_call: NA
clone_size: NA
j_call: TRBJ2-1
v_call: TRBV5-1

cdr3_nt: TGCAGTGCTAGGGGACAGGGGAACCACAATGAGCAGTTCTTC
cdr3_aa: CSARGQGNHNEQFF
d_call: TRBD1
clone_size: NA
j_call: TRBJ2-1
v_call: TRBV20-1

cdr3_nt: TGTGCCACCAGCAGAGCCCAAGGCGGGGGGCTCCAGCCCCAGCATTTT
cdr3_aa: CATSRAQGGGLQPQHF
d_call: NA
clone_size: NA
j_call: TRBJ1-5
v_call: TRBV15

cdr3_nt: TGTGCCACCAACAACAGGGAGACCCAGTACTTC
cdr3_aa: CATNNRETQYF
d_call: NA
clone_size: NA
j_call: TRBJ2-5
v_call: TRBV14

cdr3_nt: TGTGCCAGTAGTCGTACAGGGCCTGGAAACACCATATATTTT
cdr3_aa: CASSRTGPGNTIYF
d_call: NA
clone_size: few
j_call: TRBJ1-3
v_call: TRBV19

cdr3_nt: TGCGCCAGCAGCTGGGACGGGAAGAACACTGAAGCTTTCTTT
cdr3_aa: CASSWDGKNTEAFF
d_call: NA
clone_size: NA
j_call: TRBJ1-1
v_call: TRBV5-1

cdr3_nt: TGTGCCAGCACCAAAAGGGGTGTAGGCGGGGGGCTGTGGAACACCGGGGAGCTGTTTTTT
cdr3_aa: CASTKRGVGGGLWNTGELFF
d_call: TRBD2
clone_size: NA
j_call: TRBJ2-2
v_call: TRBV2

cdr3_nt: TGCAGTGCTAGAACGGGGGGTGGGGAAAAACTGTTTTTT
cdr3_aa: CSARTGGGEKLFF
d_call: NA
clone_size: NA
j_call: TRBJ1-4
v_call: TRBV20-1

cdr3_nt: TGTGCCAGCCGTGGGACAGGGGAAAGGTACGAGCAGTACTTC
cdr3_aa: CASRGTGERYEQYF
d_call: TRBD1
clone_size: NA
j_call: TRBJ2-7
v_call: TRBV18

cdr3_nt: TGTGCCAGCAGTGAAGCCTCCTCCTACGAGCAGTACTTC
cdr3_aa: CASSEASSYEQYF
d_call: NA
clone_size: NA
j_call: TRBJ2-7
v_call: TRBV6-1